Sequencing of this T cell receptor (beta chain) was carried out in a study of identical twins. Study-wide findings and caveats: Carriage of fewer insertions was seen in abundant cord blood beta clonotypes, whereas memory repertoires showed none.

A universal primer site came from template switching; cDNA carried unique molecular identifiers. From the 5' RACE reads, TCRdb called clonotypes with MiXCR, one entry per CDR3 protein. The sample has about 690,000 distinct CDR3 sequences; around 5.7% are singletons. This clonotype was observed a handful of times. The antigen remains unidentified. The sequence derives from a young man in good health. Sequencing used naive T cells sorted from blood.

The CDR3 is CASSLEVGYEQYF. Written as DNA, the CDR3 is TGCGCCAGCAGCTTGGAGGTCGGCTACGAGCAGTACTTC. The chain couples TRBV5-1 to TRBJ2-7, with D unclear. The CDR3 loop spans 13 amino acids. Germline loops: CDR1 SGHRS, CDR2 YFSETQ. V was clipped by 0 bases and J by 3 bases, with 7 bases between them.